This T cell receptor (beta chain) was sequenced for a study of blood T cells in healthy people across ages. As for the study in general: T cells yielded about one barcoded beta molecule per two cells through template switching.

PCR was performed a second time for about 7 to 11 cycles using a sample-barcoded 5' primer and a J-beta primer mix. Every cDNA molecule bore a tag from a template-switch adaptor containing 12 random nucleotides. Every sample produced at least 2.5 million CDR3-containing paired-end reads. MiXCR was run by TCRdb on the 5' RACE reads, yielding one entry per CDR3 protein. Here the sample spans roughly 650,000 distinct CDR3 sequences, approximately 29% being singletons. Concerning this clonotype itself: Its target is not known.

V lost 0 bases to trimming and J lost 5 bases; unmatched junction nucleotides: 4. The germline V gene encodes CDR1 SGHNT and CDR2 YYREEE (reference sequence). This CDR3 has 14 amino acids. Study-wide results and caveats: The long-lived group displayed more naive CD4+ cells, plus higher diversity, than the aged donors did.

The chain couples TRBV5-4 to TRBJ2-7; 8 nucleotides agree with TRBD1. Sequencing was done on a sample of blood. This TCR was sampled from an elderly woman in good health. CDR3 nucleotides: TGTGCCAGCAGCTTGGGACAGGGGAATCACGAGCAGTACTTC. Protein product: CASSLGQGNHEQYF.